The 8 T cell receptor beta chains below come from one sample, sequenced in a study of cytomegalovirus exposure and HLA in healthy donors. 60 Vbeta and 13 Jbeta primers were used in PCR. The protocol was immunoSEQ multiplex PCR, while the TCRdb copy is restricted to in-frame clones and leaves out a portion. Among about 180,000 clones listed, more than 60% were seen once. Sequencing was carried out using PBMCs. The origin of the receptors is a human donor in good health.

The chain links TRBV7-2 to TRBJ2-1; 7 bases fit TRBD1. After removal of 0 bases from V and 10 bases from J, the junction contained 15 bases not matched to a gene. The germline CDR1 and CDR2 sequences are SGHTA and FQGNSA. This CDR3 comprises 17 residues. The CDR3 DNA sequence: TGTGCCAGCAGCTTAGCGAGCGGAGGTAGGGGGCTGAGGGAGCAGTTCTTC. Protein: CASSLASGGRGLREQFF.

The genes are TRBV27 and TRBJ2-1; possibly TRBD2 for D (5 bases). Germline V gene lookup returns CDR1 MNHEY and CDR2 SMNVEV (reference sequence). This CDR3 has 13 amino acids. Trimming pared 3 bases from V and 7 bases from J, leaving 10 bases between. This chain's CDR3 is CASSFREGNEQFF. The CDR3 region has the DNA TGTGCCAGCAGTTTTCGTGAGGGAAATGAGCAGTTCTTC.

The V gene is TRBV7-2, the J gene TRBJ1-1; a weak D match, TRBD1 (6 bases). Trimming shortened V by 2 bases and J by 1 base, and 11 bases separated the two germline ends. The germline gives CDR1 SGHTA, CDR2 FQGNSA. The CDR3 length is 15 residues. The CDR3 DNA reads TGTGCCAGCAGCTTAACAGGGCGTCGGAACACTGAAGCTTTCTTT. Translated, it gives CASSLTGRRNTEAFF.

The chain combines TRBV25-1 with TRBJ2-4; 10 bases align to TRBD1. The CDR3 runs to 16 residues. V lost 5 bases and J lost 2; bases outside the gene matches: 6. Looked up from germline, CDR1 is MGHDK and CDR2 is SYGVNS. CDR3 region: CASSSTGGGSKNIQYF. CDR3 sequence (DNA): TGTGCCAGCAGTTCGACAGGGGGCGGATCCAAAAACATTCAGTACTTC.

Details on this clone: Other DNA sequences within the sample encode an identical CDR3. The rearrangement joins TRBV19 to TRBJ2-1, with a weak D call TRBD2 (6 bases). The CDR3 consists of 13 residues. The germline V gene encodes CDR1 LNHDA and CDR2 SQIVND (reference sequence). Trimming took off 3 bases at V and 7 bases at J, with 10 bases between the two ends. The CDR3, as DNA: TGTGCCAGTAGTATCGGGGGAGGAAATGAGCAGTTCTTC. It translates to CASSIGGGNEQFF.

A few counts support this clone. The V call is TRBV11-2, the J call TRBJ2-7; no firm D call. The CDR3 has 13 amino acids. CDR1 and CDR2 (germline): SGHAT, FQNNGV. V lost 5 bases to trimming and J lost 2 bases, with 10 bases between them. CDR3 DNA: TGTGCCAGCAGCATCCGCGTAGCCTACGAGCAGTACTTC. Translated: CASSIRVAYEQYF.

The rearrangement joins TRBV27 to TRBJ2-5; 7 nucleotides match TRBD2. V lost 5 bases, J lost 9 bases, and 15 bases stayed unmatched. Per the germline V gene, CDR1 is MNHEY and CDR2 is SMNVEV (reference sequence). CDR3 length: 15 amino acids. The CDR3, as DNA: TGTGCCAGCAGTGACCCCGGGACCTCACGGGAGGCCCAGTACTTC. Residues: CASSDPGTSREAQYF.

Note on this clone: The sample carries other DNA sequences with the same CDR3. The rearrangement links TRBV2 to TRBJ1-1; 7 nucleotides line up with TRBD1. The trim removed 4 bases at V and 0 bases at J, leaving 2 bases unmatched. Germline V lookup: CDR1 SNHLY, CDR2 FYNNEI. The CDR3 is 14 residues long. The CDR3: CASSGQGMNTEAFF. The CDR3 bases are TGTGCCAGCAGTGGACAGGGAATGAACACTGAAGCTTTCTTT.